The 8 T cell receptor beta chains given below trace back to one sample, sequenced in a study of beta chain features in type 1 diabetes. The sequenced template was cDNA made from the entire isolated RNA. Clones were read by immunoSEQ multiplex PCR, and TCRdb kept only the in-frame ones, dropping some. The repertoire holds about 620,000 clones, with around 15% as singletons. Sequencing was carried out using naive CD4+ T cells from blood. The receptors come from a man aged 18 to 29 in good health.

This clone was recorded a few times. This rearrangement joins TRBV7-3 to TRBJ2-4; 9 nucleotides line up with TRBD1. V gave up 4 bases and J gave up 6 bases; unmatched junction bases: 4. Germline V lookup: CDR1 SGHTA, CDR2 FQGTGA. CDR3 length equals 14 residues. DNA for the CDR3: TGTGCCAGCAGCTCAGGGACAGGGCGAAACATTCAGTACTTC. This sequence encodes CASSSGTGRNIQYF.

The chain is built from TRBV11-1 and TRBJ2-7; perhaps TRBD1 as D (5 bases). This CDR3 is 16 amino acids long. Germline lookup yields CDR1 SGHAT and CDR2 FQDESV (reference sequence). V dropped 4 bases and J dropped 0 bases, with 16 bases sitting between them. CDR3: CASSSGQTLFSYEQYF. CDR3 DNA: TGTGCCAGCAGCTCCGGACAAACCCTCTTCTCCTACGAGCAGTACTTC.

J is TRBJ2-5 and V is TRBV28, with D uncertain. V dropped 7 bases and J dropped 2 bases, with 17 bases sitting between them. This CDR3 is 15 amino acids long. The V gene's germline CDR1 is MDHEN and CDR2 SYDVKM. CDR3 protein: CASTRRFINQETQYF. The DNA of the CDR3 is TGTGCCAGCACGCGGCGATTCATCAATCAAGAGACCCAGTACTTC.

The V and J genes are TRBV27 and TRBJ2-3; TRBD1 matches at 8 bases. This CDR3 has 16 residues. The ends lost 5 bases at V and 3 bases at J; junction bases unmatched: 10. Germline CDR1 MNHEY, CDR2 SMNVEV (reference sequence). The CDR3 sequence is CASSPRQGIVTDTQYF. Here the CDR3 DNA reads TGTGCCAGCAGTCCGCGACAGGGGATCGTGACAGATACGCAGTATTTT.

This clone has a handful of counts. In nucleotides, the CDR3 is TGTGCCACCAGCAGAGTGGACGGGGCCAACGTCCTGACTTTC. Translated: CATSRVDGANVLTF. The V call is TRBV15, the J call TRBJ2-6; D not resolved. The CDR3 runs 14 residues. V gave up 1 base and J gave up 4 bases, with 5 bases separating them. In germline, CDR1 is LNHNV, CDR2 YYDKDF (reference sequence).

The chain recombines TRBV11-1 with TRBJ2-1; 7 bases map to TRBD1. V lost 6 bases, J lost 2 bases, and 7 bases stayed unmatched. This CDR3 contains 15 residues. Looked up from germline, CDR1 is SGHAT and CDR2 is FQDESV (reference sequence). Written as DNA, the CDR3 is TGTGCCAGCAGTTCACAGGGGAGACCCTACAATGAGCAGTTCTTC. It encodes CASSSQGRPYNEQFF. Using reference TRBV11-1 and TRBJ2-1 for the parts outside the CDR3, the full variable domain is EAEVAQSPRYKITEKSQAVAFWCDPISGHATLYWYRQILGQGPELLVQFQDESVVDDSQLPKDRFSAERLKGVDSTLKIQPAELGDSAMYLCASSSQGRPYNEQFFGPGTRLTVL.

This clone was counted a few times. The chain is built from TRBV29-1 and TRBJ2-5; no clear D. Germline V gene lookup returns CDR1 SQVTM and CDR2 ANQGSEA. V was cut by 2 bases and J by 5 bases, with 12 bases left in between. There are 13 residues in the CDR3. CDR3 nucleotides: TGCAGCGTTGAAACCCTAGGGCGGGAGACCCAGTACTTC. Translation gives CSVETLGRETQYF.

The rearrangement links TRBV18 to TRBJ2-7; D gene uncertain. CDR3 size: 15 residues. Germline V gives CDR1 KGHSH, CDR2 LQKENI. The ends were cut back, 3 bases at V and 4 bases at J, with 16 bases in the middle. The CDR3: CASSPAPGSKYEQYF. In DNA, the CDR3 is TGTGCCAGCTCACCCGCGCCAGGCTCGAAGTACGAGCAGTACTTC.